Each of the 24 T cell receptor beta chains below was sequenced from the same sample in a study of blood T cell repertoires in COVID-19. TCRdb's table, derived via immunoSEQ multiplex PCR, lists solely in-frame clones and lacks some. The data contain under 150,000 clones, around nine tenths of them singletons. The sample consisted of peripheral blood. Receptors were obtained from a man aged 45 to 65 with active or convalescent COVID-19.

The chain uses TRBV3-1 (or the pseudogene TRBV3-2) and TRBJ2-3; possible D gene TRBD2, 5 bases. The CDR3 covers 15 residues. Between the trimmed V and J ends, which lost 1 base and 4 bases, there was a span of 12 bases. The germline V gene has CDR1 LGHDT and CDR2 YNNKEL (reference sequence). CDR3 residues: CASSQAHSGPDTQYF. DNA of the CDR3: TGTGCCAGCAGCCAAGCTCACAGCGGACCAGATACGCAGTATTTT.

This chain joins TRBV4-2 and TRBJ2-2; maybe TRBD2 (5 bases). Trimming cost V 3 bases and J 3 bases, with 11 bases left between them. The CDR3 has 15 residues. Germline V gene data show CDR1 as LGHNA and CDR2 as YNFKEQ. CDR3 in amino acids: CASSQDSKDTGELFF. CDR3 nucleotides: TGTGCCAGCAGCCAGGACTCCAAGGACACCGGGGAGCTGTTTTTT.

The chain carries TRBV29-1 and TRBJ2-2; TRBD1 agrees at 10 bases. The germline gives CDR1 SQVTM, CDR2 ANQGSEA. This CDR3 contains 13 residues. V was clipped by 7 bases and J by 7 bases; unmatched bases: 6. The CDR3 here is CSAGQGDIGELFF. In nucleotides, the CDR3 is TGCAGCGCCGGACAGGGGGACATCGGGGAGCTGTTTTTT.

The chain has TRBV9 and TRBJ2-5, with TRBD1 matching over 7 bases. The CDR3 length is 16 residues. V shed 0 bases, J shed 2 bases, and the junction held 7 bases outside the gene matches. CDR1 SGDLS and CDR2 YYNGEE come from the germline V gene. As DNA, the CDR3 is TGTGCCAGCAGCGTAGCTACAACACAGGGGCAAGAGACCCAGTACTTC. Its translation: CASSVATTQGQETQYF.

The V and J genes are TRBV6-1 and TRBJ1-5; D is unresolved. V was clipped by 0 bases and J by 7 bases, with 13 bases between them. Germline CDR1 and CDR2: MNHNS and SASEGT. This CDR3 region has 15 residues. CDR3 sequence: CASSEALGGNQPQHF. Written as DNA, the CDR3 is TGTGCCAGCAGTGAAGCGCTTGGAGGGAACCAGCCCCAGCATTTT.

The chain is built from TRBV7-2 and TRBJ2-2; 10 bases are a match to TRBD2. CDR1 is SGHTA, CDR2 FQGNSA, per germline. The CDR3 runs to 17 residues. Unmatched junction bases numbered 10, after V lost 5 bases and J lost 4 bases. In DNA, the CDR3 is TGTGCCAGCAGCCCCCGAGGTAGCGGGAGGCCCACCGGGGAGCTGTTTTTT. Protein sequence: CASSPRGSGRPTGELFF.

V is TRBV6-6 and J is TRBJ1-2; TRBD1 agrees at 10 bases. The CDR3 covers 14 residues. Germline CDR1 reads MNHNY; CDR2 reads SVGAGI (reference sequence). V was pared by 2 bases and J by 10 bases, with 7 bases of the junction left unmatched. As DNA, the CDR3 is TGTGCCAGCAGTTACCCCGGACAGGGGGTATCCTACACCTTC. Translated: CASSYPGQGVSYTF.

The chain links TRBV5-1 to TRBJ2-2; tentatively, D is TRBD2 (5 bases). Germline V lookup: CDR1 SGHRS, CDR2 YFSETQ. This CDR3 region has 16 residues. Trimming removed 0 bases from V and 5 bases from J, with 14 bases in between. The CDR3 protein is CASSLAAVGGTGELFF. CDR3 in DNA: TGCGCCAGCAGCTTGGCGGCAGTCGGAGGAACCGGGGAGCTGTTTTTT.

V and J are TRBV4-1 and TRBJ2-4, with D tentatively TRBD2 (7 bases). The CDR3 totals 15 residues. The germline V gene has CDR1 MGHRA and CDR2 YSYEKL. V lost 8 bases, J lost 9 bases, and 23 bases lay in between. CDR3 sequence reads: CASSSPGGGVVIQYF. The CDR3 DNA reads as TGCGCCAGCTCTTCACCCGGAGGGGGGGTGGTCATTCAGTACTTC.

The CDR3 here is CASSFLGQGVETQYF. The CDR3, as DNA: TGTGCCAGCAGCTTTTTAGGACAGGGGGTGGAGACCCAGTACTTC. The V gene is TRBV7-7, the J gene TRBJ2-5; 10 nucleotides align to TRBD1. The CDR3 has 15 amino acids. The J segment lost 5 bases and the V segment lost 3 bases, leaving 6 bases of the junction unmatched. Germline CDR1 SSHAT, CDR2 FNYEAQ (reference sequence).

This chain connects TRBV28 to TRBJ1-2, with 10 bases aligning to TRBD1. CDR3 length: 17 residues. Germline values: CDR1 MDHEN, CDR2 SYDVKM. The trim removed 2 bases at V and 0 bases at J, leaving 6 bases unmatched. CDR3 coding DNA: TGTGCCAGCAGTTTACCCGGGACAGGGGTAGCTAACTATGGCTACACCTTC. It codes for CASSLPGTGVANYGYTF.

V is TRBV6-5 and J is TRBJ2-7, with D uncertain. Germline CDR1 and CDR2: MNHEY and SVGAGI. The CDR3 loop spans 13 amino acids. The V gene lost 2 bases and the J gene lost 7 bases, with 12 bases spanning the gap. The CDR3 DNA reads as TGTGCCAGCAGTTACCTCTCCCTCGGGGAGCAGTACTTC. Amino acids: CASSYLSLGEQYF.

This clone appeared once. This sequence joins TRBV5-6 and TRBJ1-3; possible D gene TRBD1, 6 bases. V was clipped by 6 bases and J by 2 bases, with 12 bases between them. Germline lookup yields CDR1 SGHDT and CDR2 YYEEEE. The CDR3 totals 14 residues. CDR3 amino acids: CASTNTGTGNTIYF. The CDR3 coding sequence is TGTGCCAGCACCAATACAGGGACTGGAAACACCATATATTTT. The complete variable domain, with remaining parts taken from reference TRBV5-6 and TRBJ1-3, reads DAGVTQSPTHLIKTRGQQVTLRCSPKSGHDTVSWYQQALGQGPQFIFQYYEEEERQRGNFPDRFSGHQFPNYSSELNVNALLLGDSALYLCASTNTGTGNTIYFGEGSWLTVV.

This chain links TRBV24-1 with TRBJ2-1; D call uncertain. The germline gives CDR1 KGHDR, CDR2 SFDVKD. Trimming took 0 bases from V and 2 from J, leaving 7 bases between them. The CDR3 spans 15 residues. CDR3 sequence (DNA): TGTGCCACCAGTGATTTGGGCGGCCCCTACAATGAGCAGTTCTTC. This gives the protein CATSDLGGPYNEQFF.

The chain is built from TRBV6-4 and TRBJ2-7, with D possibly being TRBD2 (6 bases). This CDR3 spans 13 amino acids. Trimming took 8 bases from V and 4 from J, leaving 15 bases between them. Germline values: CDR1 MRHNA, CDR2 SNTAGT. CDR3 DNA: TGTGCCAGCTCGGGGGAGGTGGGGTACGAGCAGTACTTC. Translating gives CASSGEVGYEQYF.

The CDR3 region is CASSPRGKTSPLHF. The DNA of the CDR3 is TGTGCCAGCAGCCCTAGGGGTAAGACCTCACCCCTCCACTTT. This chain connects TRBV14 to TRBJ1-6; possibly TRBD1 for D (5 bases). Trimming shortened V by 4 bases and J by 10 bases, and 14 bases separated the two germline ends. Germline assignment: CDR1 SGHDN and CDR2 FVKESK. This CDR3 is 14 amino acids long.

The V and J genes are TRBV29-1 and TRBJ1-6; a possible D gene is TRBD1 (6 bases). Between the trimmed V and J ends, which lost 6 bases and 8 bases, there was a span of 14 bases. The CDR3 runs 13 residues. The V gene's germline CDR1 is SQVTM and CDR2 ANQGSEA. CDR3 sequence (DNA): TGCAGCGTCGCGGCAGGGGCGGATTCACCCCTCCACTTT. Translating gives CSVAAGADSPLHF.

CDR3: CAGGRTESTYNEQFF. CDR3 sequence (DNA): TGCGCCGGCGGACGGACAGAGAGCACCTACAATGAGCAGTTCTTC. The V call is TRBV5-1, the J call TRBJ2-1; D possibly corresponds to TRBD1 (6 bases). Looked up from germline, CDR1 is SGHRS and CDR2 is YFSETQ. This CDR3 spans 15 amino acids. The V end was cut by 10 bases, the J end by 2 bases, with 19 bases between.

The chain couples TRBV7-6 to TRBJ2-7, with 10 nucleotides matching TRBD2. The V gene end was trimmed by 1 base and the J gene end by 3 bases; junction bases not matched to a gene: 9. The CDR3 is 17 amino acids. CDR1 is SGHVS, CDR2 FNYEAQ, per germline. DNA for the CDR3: TGTGCCAGCAGCTTAGGCTTGCCTACTAGCGGGAACTACGAGCAGTACTTC. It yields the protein CASSLGLPTSGNYEQYF.

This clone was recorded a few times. The CDR3 DNA is TGCAGCGTGTATCGCGGGAGGGCCCACGAGCAGTACTTC. This encodes CSVYRGRAHEQYF. The chain links TRBV29-1 to TRBJ2-7; 9 bases line up with TRBD2. The germline V gene has CDR1 SQVTM and CDR2 ANQGSEA. The CDR3 spans 13 residues. After removal of 6 bases from V and 5 bases from J, the junction contained 8 bases not matched to a gene.

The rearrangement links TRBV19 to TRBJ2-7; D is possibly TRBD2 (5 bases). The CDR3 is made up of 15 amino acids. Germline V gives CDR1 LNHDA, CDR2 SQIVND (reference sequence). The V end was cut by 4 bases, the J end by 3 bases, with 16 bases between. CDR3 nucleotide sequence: TGTGCCAGTAGTACCTACCTGGAGGACGGCTACGAGCAGTACTTC. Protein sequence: CASSTYLEDGYEQYF.

The CDR3 nucleotides are TGTGCCAGCTCACCGGGACAAGGGAATCAGCCCCAGCATTTT. Its translation is CASSPGQGNQPQHF. The chain carries TRBV18 and TRBJ1-5, with D perhaps TRBD1 (6 bases). The CDR3 is 14 amino acids. Looked up from germline, CDR1 is KGHSH and CDR2 is LQKENI. V was pared by 3 bases and J by 4 bases, with 10 bases between.

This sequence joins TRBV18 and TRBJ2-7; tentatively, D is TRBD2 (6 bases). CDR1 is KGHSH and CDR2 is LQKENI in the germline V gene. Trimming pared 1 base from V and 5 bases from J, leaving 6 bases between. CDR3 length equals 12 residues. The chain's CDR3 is CASSPRGDEQYF. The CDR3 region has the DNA TGTGCCAGCTCACCACGGGGGGACGAGCAGTACTTC.

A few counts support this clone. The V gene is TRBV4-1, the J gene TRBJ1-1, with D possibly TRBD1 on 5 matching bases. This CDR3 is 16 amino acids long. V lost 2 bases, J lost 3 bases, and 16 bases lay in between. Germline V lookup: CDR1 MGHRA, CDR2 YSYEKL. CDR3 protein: CASSQISEGDDTEAFF. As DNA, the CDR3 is TGCGCCAGCAGCCAAATATCGGAAGGGGATGACACTGAAGCTTTCTTT.